This TCR beta chain was sequenced during a study of blood T cell repertoires in COVID-19. V lost 3 bases, J lost 3 bases, and 8 bases lay in between. The CDR3 extends over 13 amino acids. Libraries were prepared by immunoSEQ multiplex PCR; TCRdb keeps only in-frame clonotypes and omits some of them. The sample holds 10,000 to 11,000 clones, nearly 90% seen once. This clonotype was obtained from a man aged 25-45 years with active or convalescent COVID-19. The V and J genes are TRBV12-3 or TRBV12-4 and TRBJ1-1; the D is unclear. Material for sequencing was peripheral blood. The DNA of the CDR3 is TGTGCCAGCAGTTTCGGGCGGGACACTGAAGCTTTCTTT. Translated, it gives CASSFGRDTEAFF.